The rows below give T cell receptor beta chains drawn from one sample of a study of regulatory T cells in long-lasting Graves disease. MiXCR, applied by TCRdb to the multiplex PCR reads, yields one record per CDR3 protein. The sample has about 540,000 distinct CDR3 sequences, roughly 13% seen once; the top ten hold 10%. The data also belong to a second study, concerning T cells in Graves' hyperthyroidism and ophthalmopathy.

This specimen was peripheral blood mononuclear cells (PBMCs), taken at new diagnosis, from a patient treated with antithyroid drugs. All receptors derive from a man aged 25-40 years with Graves disease. CDR3s include the opening cysteine and the closing phenylalanine or tryptophan. D genes are given only for firm matches. A clone size is listed for some rows: how often the clone was seen (once, few, many), or a class if it is expanded.

>TRBJ2-3|TRBD2|TRBV5-6|-
TGTGCCAGCAGCAACTTGGGACTAGCGGGAGGATTTACAGATACGCAGTATTTT
CASSNLGLAGGFTDTQYF
>TRBJ2-3|-|TRBV5-1|few
TGCGCCAGCAGCTTGGACCCCGCAAGAGCGAATACGCAGTATTTT
CASSLDPARANTQYF
>TRBJ2-3|-|TRBV2|few
TGTGCCGTATCCCCGGGACTCATCACAGATACGCAGTATTTT
CAVSPGLITDTQYF
>TRBJ1-2|-|TRBV5-1|many
TGCGCCAGCAGCTTGGGGGCAGGACTTAGCTATGGCTACACCTTC
CASSLGAGLSYGYTF
>TRBJ1-1|TRBD1|TRBV5-1|-
TGCGCCAGCAGCGTGGGACAGTTGGGCACTGAAGCTTTCTTT
CASSVGQLGTEAFF
>TRBJ2-1|-|TRBV7-9|many
TGTGCCAGCAGCGTAGACTACAATGAGCAGTTCTTC
CASSVDYNEQFF
>TRBJ1-1|-|TRBV29-1|-
TGCAGCGTTAGGCCGGGAAACCCTGAAGCTTTCTTT
CSVRPGNPEAFF
>TRBJ1-1|-|TRBV28|many
TGTGCCAGCAGTTTTGCGAGACAGACAGCTGAAGCTTTCTTT
CASSFARQTAEAFF
>TRBJ2-7|-|TRBV27|many
TGTGCCAGCAGCCCCCTGGGGACCACCTACGAGCAGTACTTC
CASSPLGTTYEQYF
>TRBJ2-7|-|TRBV5-5|many
TGTGCCAGCAGATCCGTCGGCGCTTCCTACGAGCAGTACTTC
CASRSVGASYEQYF
>TRBJ2-5|TRBD1|TRBV24-1|many
TGTGCCACCAGTGGGACAGGGGGTTTTGGGGAGACCCAGTACTTC
CATSGTGGFGETQYF
>TRBJ1-2|-|TRBV30|-
TGTGCCTGGAGTTTGGGCTATGGCTACACCTTC
CAWSLGYGYTF
>TRBJ1-2|-|TRBV19|few
TGTGCCAGTAGTCACCGGGACACTCGGGCCGGCTACACCTTC
CASSHRDTRAGYTF
>TRBJ1-3|-|TRBV12-3/TRBV12-4|many
TGTGCCAGCAGTGCCTCCTCTGGAAACACCATATATTTT
CASSASSGNTIYF
>TRBJ2-7|-|TRBV6-5|many
TGTGCCAGCAGTTACGGCCCTACCATCCACTTC
CASSYGPTIHF
>TRBJ2-5|TRBD2|TRBV10-3|few
TGTGCCATCAGTGAGGGGACTACTCAAGAGACCCAGTACTTC
CAISEGTTQETQYF
>TRBJ2-2|-|TRBV12-3/TRBV12-4|many
TGTGCCAGCAGCAAGGGGGTAGGAGGGGTCGGGGAGCTGTTTTTT
CASSKGVGGVGELFF
>TRBJ1-1|-|TRBV12-3/TRBV12-4|many
TGTGCCAGCAGTTTAGGAACGGGACGGTCTGAAGCTTTCTTT
CASSLGTGRSEAFF
>TRBJ2-7|-|TRBV15|many
TGTGCCACCAGCAGAGAGGGGGGAAGCGCTTACGAGCAGTACTTC
CATSREGGSAYEQYF
>TRBJ2-6|-|TRBV27|-
TGTGCCAGCAGTTCCCGAGCGGCTGGGGCCAACGTCCTGACTTTC
CASSSRAAGANVLTF
>TRBJ2-3|TRBD2|TRBV7-2|many
TGTGCCAGCAGCTCCCCCCCTCGACTAGCGGCCGCTAGCACAGATACGCAGTATTTT
CASSSPPRLAAASTDTQYF
>TRBJ1-1|-|TRBV19|-
TGTGCCAGTAGTACCAGGGGTAAAGGCGGCACTGAAGCTTTCTTT
CASSTRGKGGTEAFF
>TRBJ1-5|-|TRBV7-9|many
TGTGCCAGCAGCTTAGATCCCCAACCCCAGCATTTT
CASSLDPQPQHF
>TRBJ2-3|TRBD2|TRBV9|-
TGTGCCAGCAGCGTAGGGGGGGGACTATCGGGAGATACGCAGTATTTT
CASSVGGGLSGDTQYF
>TRBJ2-2|TRBD1|TRBV24-1|-
TGTGCCACCAGTGACCCCTCGGACAGGGGGCGCGGCGGGGAGCTGTTTTTT
CATSDPSDRGRGGELFF
>TRBJ2-1|-|TRBV12-5|many
TGTGCTAGTGGTTTGCGAATTAGCTCCTACAATGAGCAGTTCTTC
CASGLRISSYNEQFF
>TRBJ1-1|TRBD1|TRBV27|many
TGTGCCAGCAGCCGACAGGGGGCTAGCACTGAAGCTTTCTTT
CASSRQGASTEAFF
>TRBJ1-1|-|TRBV19|many
TGTGCCAGTTCACAACCGGGAGCCAACACTGAAGCTTTCTTT
CASSQPGANTEAFF
>TRBJ1-5|TRBD1|TRBV27|many
TGTGCCAGCAGCGGGACAGGGGGCCGTCAGCCCCAGCATTTT
CASSGTGGRQPQHF
>TRBJ2-3|TRBD2|TRBV20-1|many
TGCAGTGCTTTCGGGGGGGGCACAGATACGCAGTATTTT
CSAFGGGTDTQYF
>TRBJ2-2|TRBD1|TRBV29-1|-
TGCAGCGTCGACAGGGCTCGGGGGGAGCTGTTTTTT
CSVDRARGELFF
>TRBJ2-1|-|TRBV29-1|-
TGCAGCGTTGAAGATCAGGATAGTCCGTCCTACGAGCAGTTCTTC
CSVEDQDSPSYEQFF
>TRBJ2-3|-|TRBV20-1|many
TGCAGTGCTAGAACGTATAGCACAGATACGCAGTATTTT
CSARTYSTDTQYF
>TRBJ2-1|TRBD1|TRBV20-1|many
TGCAGTGCTTACTCCCGGGACAGGGTGCCAAATGAGCAGTTCTTC
CSAYSRDRVPNEQFF
>TRBJ2-7|-|TRBV5-1|many
TGCGCCAGCAGCTTGCCCGAGGGATACGAGCAGTACTTC
CASSLPEGYEQYF
>TRBJ1-1|-|TRBV20-1|many
TGCAGTGCTAGGTTGAACACTGAAGCTTTCTTT
CSARLNTEAFF
>TRBJ1-6|-|TRBV27|-
TGTGCCAGCTCTCATAGATCCTCGAGCTCCTATAATTCACCCCTCCACTTT
CASSHRSSSSYNSPLHF
>TRBJ2-2|TRBD2|TRBV20-1|few
TGCAGTGCTAGAGATGCGAGAGCTAGCGGGGGGACCGGGGAGCTGTTTTTT
CSARDARASGGTGELFF
>TRBJ2-1|-|TRBV6-1|many
TGTGCCAGCAGGGATTGGACGGCAATGATACACAATGAGCAGTTCTTC
CASRDWTAMIHNEQFF
>TRBJ2-3|TRBD2|TRBV10-2|few
TGCGCCAGCAGTGACGGGACTAGCGGTTTGACAGATACGCAGTATTTT
CASSDGTSGLTDTQYF
>TRBJ1-2|-|TRBV27|many
TGTGCCAGCAGCCTCCAGCCCGGGATGGGCAACTATGGCTACACCTTC
CASSLQPGMGNYGYTF
>TRBJ1-1|TRBD1|TRBV6-2/TRBV6-3|many
TGTGCCAGCAGCTTATTCAGGGGGCGAGGAACTGAAGCTTTCTTT
CASSLFRGRGTEAFF
>TRBJ2-1|-|TRBV15|many
TGTGCCACCAGCAGGTCCGGGATTATCCCGTACAATGAGCAGTTCTTC
CATSRSGIIPYNEQFF
>TRBJ1-1|-|TRBV10-3|many
TGTGCCATCAGGGTGGGGGAAAAAGCTTTCTTT
CAIRVGEKAFF
>TRBJ2-5|TRBD1|TRBV27|many
TGTGCCAGCAGTAACAGACAGGGTGCAGAGACCCAGTACTTC
CASSNRQGAETQYF
>TRBJ2-7|TRBD2|TRBV5-1|many
TGCGCCAGCAGCAGACTAGCGGGAGCGTCCGACGAGCAGTACTTC
CASSRLAGASDEQYF
>TRBJ2-3|-|TRBV6-5|few
TGTGCCAGCAGTTTCAACTGGCTGGACGCTAGCACAGGTACGCAGTATTTT
CASSFNWLDASTGTQYF
>TRBJ2-1|-|TRBV2|many
TGTGCCAGCAGTAGAGGACAGTACAATGAGCAGTTCTTC
CASSRGQYNEQFF
>TRBJ1-1|-|TRBV18|few
TGTGCCAGCTCACAGGGAGATGGAAGGTGGACTGAAGCTTTCTTT
CASSQGDGRWTEAFF
>TRBJ2-7|-|TRBV5-6|few
TGTGCCAGCAGCAGCCAGAACGAGCAGTACTTC
CASSSQNEQYF
>TRBJ2-1|-|TRBV6-5|few
TGTGCCAGCAGTTTACCCGAGTTGGATGAGCAGTTCTTC
CASSLPELDEQFF
>TRBJ2-3|-|TRBV6-2/TRBV6-3|few
TGTGCCAGCAACTACCTTCGCACAGATACGCAGTATTTT
CASNYLRTDTQYF
>TRBJ2-5|TRBD2|TRBV20-1|many
TGCAGTGCTCCGACTAGCGGGCGGATTCAAGAGACCCAGTACTTC
CSAPTSGRIQETQYF
>TRBJ2-2|TRBD1|TRBV7-2|few
TGTGCCAGCAGCTCAAGGACAGGGCTCACCGGGGAGCTGTTTTTT
CASSSRTGLTGELFF